This record looks at one T cell receptor beta chain sequence and its context. Its matching antigen is unknown. This entry belongs to a study of T cells after yellow fever vaccination. Regarding the study as a whole: Few clonotypes appeared in both CD4 and CD8 compartments. In post-booster samples, most primary-vaccination clones reappeared (under 98% CD4, 70% to 90% CD8). Contaminants from the bulk population, in the form of abundant clonotypes, could be found in FACS-sorted repertoires.

The TCR cDNA carried a universal primer site and UMIs from 5'RACE template switching. One entry per CDR3 protein results from TCRdb running MiXCR on the 5' RACE reads. The table shows hundreds of thousands of distinct CDR3 sequences, with roughly 14% occurring only once. Germline CDR1 and CDR2: SGHTA and FQGNSA. Between the trimmed V and J ends, which lost 0 bases and 5 bases, there was a span of 13 bases. The CDR3 sequence is 15 residues long. The material sequenced was PBMCs, taken on the day of the yellow fever booster vaccination. This TCR came from a man aged 25-40 years who received the YFV17D yellow fever vaccine. The chain joins TRBV7-2 to TRBJ1-1; a possible D gene is TRBD1 (6 bases). The CDR3 spells CASSLAQTGQTEAFF. DNA of the CDR3: TGTGCCAGCAGCTTAGCCCAGACAGGTCAGACTGAAGCTTTCTTT.